The TCR beta chain described here comes from a study of blood T cell repertoires in COVID-19. About the research overall: The samples span acute and convalescent COVID-19 from the United States, Italy and Spain. PBMCs, B-cell-depleted T cells, or T cells were the source of the cDNA or gDNA that made up the material.

Recruited during active infection, patients (from Seattle) were subsequently followed longitudinally. Clones were read by immunoSEQ multiplex PCR, and TCRdb kept only the in-frame ones, dropping some. The profile shows about 500,000 clones, about 88% of them singletons. The sequenced sample consisted of peripheral blood. This TCR was sampled from a man younger than 30 with COVID-19, enrolled during active disease.

The CDR3 region has the DNA TGTGCCAGCTCAACCCAGACAGATACGCAGTATTTT. Protein: CASSTQTDTQYF. The J gene is TRBJ2-3, the V gene TRBV18; D is undetermined. Between the trimmed V and J ends, which lost 5 bases and 3 bases, there was a span of 6 bases. This CDR3 region has 12 residues. Germline V gives CDR1 KGHSH, CDR2 LQKENI.